Below, one T cell receptor (beta chain) is given with its context. The repertoire was sequenced with immunoSEQ multiplex PCR; TCRdb's copy has only in-frame clones and lacks some. The sample consists of about 87,000 clones, about 87% of them appearing once. This sample was included in a study of blood T cell repertoires in COVID-19. Across the study: Sources were T cells, B-cell-depleted T cells, or PBMCs; the material itself was cDNA or gDNA.

The CDR3 is 18 amino acids. Trimming removed 1 base from V and 1 base from J; junction bases left unmatched: 13. Looked up from germline, CDR1 is KGHSH and CDR2 is LQKENI. This sequence was found in a middle-aged man with acute or convalescent COVID-19. The sequencing input was peripheral blood. The chain has TRBV18 and TRBJ2-7; TRBD2 matches 7 bases. This chain's CDR3 is CASSPLSGGRQISYEQYF. The CDR3 nucleotides read TGTGCCAGCTCACCACTGTCGGGAGGTCGGCAGATTTCCTACGAGCAGTACTTC.